The 2 T cell receptor beta chains below were found in one sample sequenced in a study of beta chain features in type 1 diabetes. Expressed TCRB transcripts got sequenced, as all isolated RNA was reverse transcribed. Assay: immunoSEQ multiplex PCR; the TCRdb copy retains only in-frame clones and omits some. The data contain about 620,000 clones, roughly a sixth of them singletons. The sample taken for sequencing was naive CD4+ T cells from blood. Receptor source: a man between 18 and 35 years old in good health.

In its sample, this clone was seen a few times. This chain joins TRBV11-2 and TRBJ2-7; D is uncertain. The CDR3 is 13 residues long. Germline assignment: CDR1 SGHAT and CDR2 FQNNGV. Trimming cost V 1 base and J 4 bases, with 8 bases left between them. CDR3 in amino acids: CASSLVVDYEQYF. In DNA form, the CDR3 reads TGTGCCAGCAGCTTAGTGGTGGATTACGAGCAGTACTTC. The complete variable domain, with remaining parts taken from reference TRBV11-2 and TRBJ2-7, reads EAGVAQSPRYKIIEKRQSVAFWCNPISGHATLYWYQQILGQGPKLLIQFQNNGVVDDSQLPKDRFSAERLKGVDSTLKIQPAKLEDSAVYLCASSLVVDYEQYFGPGTRLTVT.

This clone was picked up a small number of times. CDR3 amino acids: CASSLAGVTQETQYF. CDR3 nucleotides: TGTGCCAGCTCCCTAGCGGGAGTGACTCAAGAGACCCAGTACTTC. The chain recombines TRBV18 with TRBJ2-5; 10 positions agree with TRBD2. Germline V gene lookup returns CDR1 KGHSH and CDR2 LQKENI. J lost 2 bases, V lost 6 bases, and 6 bases had no gene match. The CDR3 is 15 residues long.